The TCR beta chain described here comes from a study of T cell responses to AZD1222 COVID-19 vaccine. Study findings and constraints: Along spike, vaccine-associated CD4 TCRs were found throughout, with dominance at 160-218 and 743-854. The number of AZD1222 recipients seropositive at baseline was only five or six. Variant regions that are unmutated are reportedly the target of nearly half of spike-specific TCRs.

To note about this clone: What it binds is unknown.

Data came from immunoSEQ multiplex PCR; TCRdb stores just in-frame clones and leaves some out. The sample consists of about 70,000 clones, 85% of them appearing once. The TCR sequence derives from an adult in good health. Material: peripheral blood, obtained on day 0 of AZD1222 vaccination.

CDR3 protein: CASSVGHQETQYF. The CDR3 DNA reads TGTGCCAGCAGTGTAGGGCACCAAGAGACCCAGTACTTC. This chain links TRBV2 with TRBJ2-5; D not resolved. Trimming took off 4 bases at V and 0 bases at J, with 6 bases between the two ends. Germline CDR1 is SNHLY and CDR2 is FYNNEI. CDR3 size: 13 residues.